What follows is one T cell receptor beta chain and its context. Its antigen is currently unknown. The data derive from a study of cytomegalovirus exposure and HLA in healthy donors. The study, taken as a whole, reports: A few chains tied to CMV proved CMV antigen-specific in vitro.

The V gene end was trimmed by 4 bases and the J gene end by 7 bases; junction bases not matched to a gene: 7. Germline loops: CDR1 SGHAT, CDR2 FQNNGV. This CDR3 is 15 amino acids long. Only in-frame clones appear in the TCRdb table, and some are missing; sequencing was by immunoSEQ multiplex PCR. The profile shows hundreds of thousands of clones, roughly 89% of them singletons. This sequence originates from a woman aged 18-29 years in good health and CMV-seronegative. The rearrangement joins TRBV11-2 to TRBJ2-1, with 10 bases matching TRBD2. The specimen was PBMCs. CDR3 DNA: TGTGCCAGCAGCTCGATAGCGGGGGGTTGGAATGAGCAGTTCTTC. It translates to CASSSIAGGWNEQFF.